This entry describes one T cell receptor beta chain. The record originates from a study of blood T cell repertoires in COVID-19. Recruitment covered 20 to 25 US areas and drew participants whose ages spanned roughly 18 to 100 years. CDR1 and CDR2 from the germline V gene are MGHRA and YSYEKL. CDR3 size: 14 residues. The V end lost 0 bases, the J end lost 9 bases, and 12 bases lay between the germline ends. Clones were sequenced by immunoSEQ multiplex PCR, and TCRdb holds only the in-frame ones, with some missing. This table has roughly 430,000 clones, approximately 91% appearing once. This sequence joins TRBV4-1 and TRBJ2-1, with TRBD1 as a possible D gene (5 bases). The receptor was isolated from a woman between 40 and 50 years old with acute COVID-19. Sequencing used PBMCs or T cells enriched from blood (not recorded which). For the CDR3, the DNA is TGCGCCAGCAGCCAAGACGTCAAGGGGATTGAGCAGTTCTTC. It is translated as CASSQDVKGIEQFF.